Listed below are T cell receptor beta chains from one sample, sequenced in a study of human T cells and chemical hapten exposure. TCRdb called the RACE reads again in MiXCR, with one record for every CDR3 protein. The table has more than 70,000 distinct CDR3 sequences, around 10% seen once. The source material was whole blood, sampled in connection with sensitization to the hapten diphenylcyclopropenone (DPC). These receptors were collected from a man between 18 and 35 years old with alopecia areata. Some clones in this sample may be carry-over from other donors' samples. Each CDR3 is given with its conserved first and last residue. D genes are given only for firm matches. A row's size may be missing; if present it is once, few, many or a size class.

abundance: few
d_gene: NA
v_gene: TRBV18
j_gene: TRBJ1-1
CDR3nt: TGTGCCAGCTCACCAGCTATAACGAACACTGAAGCTTTCTTT
CDR3aa: CASSPAITNTEAFF

abundance: few
d_gene: TRBD1
v_gene: TRBV6-5
j_gene: TRBJ1-5
CDR3nt: TGTGCCAGTGCAAAGACAGGGATAAGCAATCAGCCCCAGCATTTT
CDR3aa: CASAKTGISNQPQHF

abundance: NA
d_gene: NA
v_gene: TRBV6-4
j_gene: TRBJ2-6
CDR3nt: TGTGCCAGCAGTGAGAGGATTAGCTCTGGGGCCAACGTCCTGACTTTC
CDR3aa: CASSERISSGANVLTF

abundance: NA
d_gene: TRBD2
v_gene: TRBV7-3
j_gene: TRBJ2-1
CDR3nt: TGTGCCAGCAGCTTGTTAGCGGGCAATGATGAGCAGTTCTTC
CDR3aa: CASSLLAGNDEQFF

abundance: few
d_gene: NA
v_gene: TRBV29-1
j_gene: TRBJ1-3
CDR3nt: TGCAGCGTTGAAGATAGAACAACTGGAAACACCATATATTTT
CDR3aa: CSVEDRTTGNTIYF

abundance: NA
d_gene: TRBD1
v_gene: TRBV11-2
j_gene: TRBJ2-7
CDR3nt: TGTGCCAGCAGCCCATTCCCGCCCGGGACAGGGGCAGCGTACTTC
CDR3aa: CASSPFPPGTGAAYF

abundance: many
d_gene: NA
v_gene: TRBV11-2
j_gene: TRBJ2-2
CDR3nt: TGTGCCAGCAGCGCAACGGGGGATTCGAACACCGGGGAGCTGTTTTTT
CDR3aa: CASSATGDSNTGELFF

abundance: NA
d_gene: TRBD2
v_gene: TRBV4-2
j_gene: TRBJ2-1
CDR3nt: TGTGCCAGCAGCCAAGGACTAGCGGGGGGCCTGGGCAATGAGCAGTTCTTC
CDR3aa: CASSQGLAGGLGNEQFF

abundance: few
d_gene: NA
v_gene: TRBV2
j_gene: TRBJ1-1
CDR3nt: TGTGCCAGCTACGGGCAGTTAGCTTTCTTT
CDR3aa: CASYGQLAFF

abundance: NA
d_gene: NA
v_gene: TRBV7-8
j_gene: TRBJ2-7
CDR3nt: TGTGCCAGCAGCTTAGCGCGAGAGGGCGGCGAGCAGTACTTC
CDR3aa: CASSLAREGGEQYF

abundance: few
d_gene: NA
v_gene: TRBV12-3/TRBV12-4
j_gene: TRBJ1-4
CDR3nt: TGTGCCAGCAGTCCGGGACTGAATAATGAAAAACTGTTTTTT
CDR3aa: CASSPGLNNEKLFF

abundance: few
d_gene: NA
v_gene: TRBV29-1
j_gene: TRBJ1-2
CDR3nt: TGCAGCGTTGGTAAGGGTGGCTATGGCTACACCTTC
CDR3aa: CSVGKGGYGYTF

abundance: NA
d_gene: NA
v_gene: TRBV27
j_gene: TRBJ2-3
CDR3nt: TGTGCCAGCAGTTTACTCCCGGGAGCAGATACGCAGTATTTT
CDR3aa: CASSLLPGADTQYF

abundance: few
d_gene: NA
v_gene: TRBV6-5
j_gene: TRBJ1-5
CDR3nt: TGTGCCAGCAGTCCCACGGAGAATAGCAATCAGCCCCAGCATTTT
CDR3aa: CASSPTENSNQPQHF

abundance: NA
d_gene: TRBD1
v_gene: TRBV7-3
j_gene: TRBJ2-1
CDR3nt: TGTGCCAGTTCAGGGGGCGCGAACAATGAGCAGTTCTTC
CDR3aa: CASSGGANNEQFF

abundance: few
d_gene: TRBD1
v_gene: TRBV20-1
j_gene: TRBJ1-6
CDR3nt: TGCAGTGCTAGAGATTTTAGGACAGGGGTTAATTCACCCCTCCACTTT
CDR3aa: CSARDFRTGVNSPLHF

abundance: many
d_gene: NA
v_gene: TRBV12-3/TRBV12-4
j_gene: TRBJ1-5
CDR3nt: TGTGCCAGCAGTTTCGTCCCGATCTTGAGAGGCCAGCCCCAGCATTTT
CDR3aa: CASSFVPILRGQPQHF

abundance: few
d_gene: NA
v_gene: TRBV6-1
j_gene: TRBJ2-2
CDR3nt: TGTGCCAGCAGTGTAGGGGCGAACACCGGGGAGCTGTTTTTT
CDR3aa: CASSVGANTGELFF

abundance: few
d_gene: TRBD1
v_gene: TRBV2
j_gene: TRBJ1-4
CDR3nt: TGTGCCAGCAGTGAACCGGACAGGGAGGAAAAACTGTTTTTT
CDR3aa: CASSEPDREEKLFF

abundance: many
d_gene: TRBD1
v_gene: TRBV6-2/TRBV6-3
j_gene: TRBJ2-7
CDR3nt: TGTGCCAGCAGTAACGACAGGGGAGGCTACGAGCAGTACTTC
CDR3aa: CASSNDRGGYEQYF

abundance: NA
d_gene: NA
v_gene: TRBV29-1
j_gene: TRBJ2-3
CDR3nt: TGCAGCGTTGCTCGGACAAATAGAAGGACCAGCTCAGATACGCAGTATTTT
CDR3aa: CSVARTNRRTSSDTQYF

abundance: NA
d_gene: NA
v_gene: TRBV12-3/TRBV12-4
j_gene: TRBJ1-2
CDR3nt: TGTGCCAGCAGTTTCGAGTCTTTGGACTACACCTTC
CDR3aa: CASSFESLDYTF

abundance: many
d_gene: NA
v_gene: TRBV6-2/TRBV6-3
j_gene: TRBJ2-1
CDR3nt: TGTGCCAGCAGTTGGCAGGGATACAATGAGCAGTTCTTC
CDR3aa: CASSWQGYNEQFF

abundance: few
d_gene: NA
v_gene: TRBV4-3
j_gene: TRBJ2-6
CDR3nt: TGCGCCAGCAGCCAAGATAGGCCCCGGGTCTCTGGGGCCAACGTCCTGACTTTC
CDR3aa: CASSQDRPRVSGANVLTF

abundance: NA
d_gene: TRBD1
v_gene: TRBV4-3
j_gene: TRBJ1-1
CDR3nt: TGCGCCAGCAGCCAAGCCGGAACAGGGGCAAGGACTGAAGCTTTCTTT
CDR3aa: CASSQAGTGARTEAFF

abundance: NA
d_gene: TRBD1
v_gene: TRBV12-3/TRBV12-4
j_gene: TRBJ1-1
CDR3nt: TGTGCCAGCAGTTTTCGCCGACAGGGGCGGAACACTGAAGCTTTCTTT
CDR3aa: CASSFRRQGRNTEAFF

abundance: NA
d_gene: NA
v_gene: TRBV28
j_gene: TRBJ2-3
CDR3nt: TGTGCCAGCAGTTTCACGGGATTTACCACAGATACGCAGTATTTT
CDR3aa: CASSFTGFTTDTQYF

abundance: NA
d_gene: NA
v_gene: TRBV5-1
j_gene: TRBJ2-2
CDR3nt: TGCGCCAGCAGCTCAAGGGTGTTGGACACCGGGGAGCTGTTTTTT
CDR3aa: CASSSRVLDTGELFF

abundance: few
d_gene: TRBD1
v_gene: TRBV4-3
j_gene: TRBJ2-1
CDR3nt: TGCGCCAGCAGCCAAGTTCAGGGGGCAAATGAGCAGTTCTTC
CDR3aa: CASSQVQGANEQFF

abundance: few
d_gene: NA
v_gene: TRBV25-1
j_gene: TRBJ1-1
CDR3nt: TGTGCCAGCAGTGAAAGCGGAGGACGGGGCGGGGGAGCTTTCTTT
CDR3aa: CASSESGGRGGGAFF

abundance: few
d_gene: TRBD1
v_gene: TRBV29-1
j_gene: TRBJ1-5
CDR3nt: TGCAGCGCCGGACAGGGGGGATACGGTCAGCCCCAGCATTTT
CDR3aa: CSAGQGGYGQPQHF

abundance: NA
d_gene: NA
v_gene: TRBV20-1
j_gene: TRBJ2-3
CDR3nt: TGCAGTGTCATCCCGGGGGCGACAGATACGCAGTATTTT
CDR3aa: CSVIPGATDTQYF

abundance: NA
d_gene: NA
v_gene: TRBV6-4
j_gene: TRBJ1-1
CDR3nt: TGTGCCAGCAGTGACTCGATAGAGAACACTGAAGCTTTCTTT
CDR3aa: CASSDSIENTEAFF

abundance: many
d_gene: NA
v_gene: TRBV6-2/TRBV6-3
j_gene: TRBJ1-2
CDR3nt: TGTGCCAGCAGTTTAGCCGGACATGTGGACTATGGCTACACCTTC
CDR3aa: CASSLAGHVDYGYTF

abundance: NA
d_gene: TRBD1
v_gene: TRBV7-7
j_gene: TRBJ1-6
CDR3nt: TGTGCCAGCAGCTTAAAGAAGGGGACAGGGATTGTAAGCTCCTATAATTCACCCCTCCACTTT
CDR3aa: CASSLKKGTGIVSSYNSPLHF

abundance: NA
d_gene: NA
v_gene: TRBV4-2
j_gene: TRBJ1-6
CDR3nt: TGTGCCAGCAGCCAAGATCCACTCGGCTCACCCCTCCACTTT
CDR3aa: CASSQDPLGSPLHF

abundance: NA
d_gene: NA
v_gene: TRBV28
j_gene: TRBJ1-5
CDR3nt: TGTGCCAGCAGTTTCGGGCCCTTTCTCTCGTTT
CDR3aa: CASSFGPFLSF

abundance: many
d_gene: NA
v_gene: TRBV7-2
j_gene: TRBJ2-1
CDR3nt: TGTGCCAGCAGCTTAGCAACTGCTCGGGATGAGCAGTTCTTC
CDR3aa: CASSLATARDEQFF

abundance: few
d_gene: NA
v_gene: TRBV27
j_gene: TRBJ1-2
CDR3nt: TGTGCCAGCAGTTTGAGGGCTGGCTATGGCTACACCTTC
CDR3aa: CASSLRAGYGYTF

abundance: many
d_gene: NA
v_gene: TRBV10-3
j_gene: TRBJ2-5
CDR3nt: TGTGCCATCAGTGAGTCGATGTTGGGTCAGGGAGAGACCCAGTACTTC
CDR3aa: CAISESMLGQGETQYF

abundance: few
d_gene: NA
v_gene: TRBV2
j_gene: TRBJ2-2
CDR3nt: TGTGCCAGCAGTGAATACGGAGTTCAGCAGGAGCTGTTTTTT
CDR3aa: CASSEYGVQQELFF

abundance: NA
d_gene: NA
v_gene: TRBV4-3
j_gene: TRBJ2-7
CDR3nt: TGCGCCAGCAGCCAAAGCGTGGGTCAGGAGGACGAGCAGTACTTC
CDR3aa: CASSQSVGQEDEQYF